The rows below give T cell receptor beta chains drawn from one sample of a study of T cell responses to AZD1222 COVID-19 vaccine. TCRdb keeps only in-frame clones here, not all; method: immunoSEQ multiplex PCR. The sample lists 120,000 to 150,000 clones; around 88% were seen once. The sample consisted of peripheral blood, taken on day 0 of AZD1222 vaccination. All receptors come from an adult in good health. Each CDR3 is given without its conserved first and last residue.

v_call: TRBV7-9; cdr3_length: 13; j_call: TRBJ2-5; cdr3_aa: ASSLGGAAQETQY
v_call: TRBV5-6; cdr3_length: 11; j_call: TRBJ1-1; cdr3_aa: ASSFLGGGEAF
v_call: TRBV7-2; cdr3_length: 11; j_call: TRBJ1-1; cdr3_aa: ASSSSRAGTAF
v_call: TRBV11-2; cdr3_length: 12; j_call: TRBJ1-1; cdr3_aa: ASSLGYRGTEAF
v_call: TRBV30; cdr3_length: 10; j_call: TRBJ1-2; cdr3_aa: AWALANYGYT
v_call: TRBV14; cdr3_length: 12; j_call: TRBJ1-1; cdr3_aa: ASSPTVLNTEAF
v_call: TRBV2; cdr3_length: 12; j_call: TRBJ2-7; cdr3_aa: ASTELKVTYEQY
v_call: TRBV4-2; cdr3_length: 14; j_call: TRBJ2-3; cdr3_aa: ASSPLAGPGADTQY
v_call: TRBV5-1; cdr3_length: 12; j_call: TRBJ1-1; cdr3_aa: ASSFEGSRTEAF
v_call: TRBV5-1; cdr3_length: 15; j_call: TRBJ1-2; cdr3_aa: ASSADRGLRVSYGYT
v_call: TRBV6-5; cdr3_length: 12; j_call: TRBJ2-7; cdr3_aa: ASRRTSGGGEQY
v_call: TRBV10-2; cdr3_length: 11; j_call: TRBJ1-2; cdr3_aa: ASRLGGSYGYT
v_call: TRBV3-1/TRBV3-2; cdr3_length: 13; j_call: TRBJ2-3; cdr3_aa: ASSQGGGGLNTQY
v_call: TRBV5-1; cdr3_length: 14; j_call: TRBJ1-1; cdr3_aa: ASSLVGTGEGTEAF
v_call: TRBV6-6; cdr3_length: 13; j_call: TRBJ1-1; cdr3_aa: ASSYSPGMRDEAF
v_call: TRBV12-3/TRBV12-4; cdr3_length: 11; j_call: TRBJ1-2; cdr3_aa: ASSSTRTSGYT
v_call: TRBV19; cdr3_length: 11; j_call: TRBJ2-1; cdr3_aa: ASSRTRHNEQF
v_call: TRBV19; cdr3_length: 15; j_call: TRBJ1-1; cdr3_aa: ASKIPGQGTGSTEAF
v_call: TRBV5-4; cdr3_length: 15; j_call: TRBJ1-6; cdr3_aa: ASSPDKGIPYNSPLH
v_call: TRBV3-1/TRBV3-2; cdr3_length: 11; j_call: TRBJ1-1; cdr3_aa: ASSPNERASAF
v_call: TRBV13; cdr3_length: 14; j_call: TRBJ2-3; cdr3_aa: ASSLWGGASTDTQY
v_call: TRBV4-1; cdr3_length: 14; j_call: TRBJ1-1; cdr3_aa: ASSQAPGTVGTEAF
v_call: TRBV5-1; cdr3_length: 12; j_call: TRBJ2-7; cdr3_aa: ASSLDSGTYEQY
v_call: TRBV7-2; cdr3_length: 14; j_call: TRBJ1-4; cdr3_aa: ASSLGGAGVGEKLF
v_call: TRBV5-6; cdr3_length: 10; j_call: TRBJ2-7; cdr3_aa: ASSYGGPSQY
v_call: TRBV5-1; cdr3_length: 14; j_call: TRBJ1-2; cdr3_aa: ASSLAPDRPNYGYT
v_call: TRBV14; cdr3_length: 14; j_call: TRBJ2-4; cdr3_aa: ASSQDGGSRMAIQY
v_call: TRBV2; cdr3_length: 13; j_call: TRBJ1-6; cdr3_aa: ASSGQGLINSPLH
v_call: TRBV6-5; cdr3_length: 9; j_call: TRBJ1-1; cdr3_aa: ASSYTGGAF
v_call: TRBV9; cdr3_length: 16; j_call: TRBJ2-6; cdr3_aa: ASSVGTGGGSGANVLT
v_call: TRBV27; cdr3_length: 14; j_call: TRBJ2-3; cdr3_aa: ASSSPGTLGANTQY
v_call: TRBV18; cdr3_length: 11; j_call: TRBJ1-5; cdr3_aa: ASSRQDNQPQH
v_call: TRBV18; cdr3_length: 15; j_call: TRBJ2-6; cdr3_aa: ASSPHGLGSGANVLT
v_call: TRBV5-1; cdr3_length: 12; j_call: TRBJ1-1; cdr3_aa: ASSQGQGRAEAF
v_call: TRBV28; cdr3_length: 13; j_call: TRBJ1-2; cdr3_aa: ASSLPSTGGYGYT
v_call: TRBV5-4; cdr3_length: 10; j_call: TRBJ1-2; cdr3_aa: ASSPDDYGYT
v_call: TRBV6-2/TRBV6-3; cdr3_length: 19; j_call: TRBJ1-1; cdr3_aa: ASSYSDGTAYIVVSGTEAF
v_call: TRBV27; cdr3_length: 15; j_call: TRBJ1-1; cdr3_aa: ASSLRLGQGGNTEAF
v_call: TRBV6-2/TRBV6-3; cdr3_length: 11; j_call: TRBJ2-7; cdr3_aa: ASSPWKGYEQY
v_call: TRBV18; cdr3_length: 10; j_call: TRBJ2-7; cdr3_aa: ASSRGKGEQY
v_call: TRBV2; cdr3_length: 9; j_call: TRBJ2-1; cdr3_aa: ASSGYNEQF
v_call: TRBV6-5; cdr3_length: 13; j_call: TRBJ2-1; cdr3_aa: ASSYRAGANNEQF
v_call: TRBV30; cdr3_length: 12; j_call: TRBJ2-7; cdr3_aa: AWTKGQGDYEQY
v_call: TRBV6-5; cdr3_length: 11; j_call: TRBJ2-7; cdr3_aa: ASSPGTGVEQY
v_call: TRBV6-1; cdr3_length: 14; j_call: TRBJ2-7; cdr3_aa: ASSALGGGNPYEQY
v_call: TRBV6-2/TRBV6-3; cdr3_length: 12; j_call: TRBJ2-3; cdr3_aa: ASSYGGPTDTQY
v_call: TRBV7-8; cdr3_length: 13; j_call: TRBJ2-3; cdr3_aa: ASSHSGGAVDTQY
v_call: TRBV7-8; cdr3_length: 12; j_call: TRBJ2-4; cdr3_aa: ASTPTGTKNIQY
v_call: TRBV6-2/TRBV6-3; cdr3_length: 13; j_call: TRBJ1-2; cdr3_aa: ASSSGQGLNYGYT
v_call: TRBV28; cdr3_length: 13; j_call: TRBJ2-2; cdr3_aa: ARIRTGFNTGELF
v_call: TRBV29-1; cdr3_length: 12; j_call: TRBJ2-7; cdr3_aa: SVATSGDSYEQY
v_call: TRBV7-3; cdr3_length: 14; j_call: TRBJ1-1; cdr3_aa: ASSLTPQGLNTEAF
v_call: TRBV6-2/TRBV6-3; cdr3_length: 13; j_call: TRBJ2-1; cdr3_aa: ASSPPGGAVDEQF
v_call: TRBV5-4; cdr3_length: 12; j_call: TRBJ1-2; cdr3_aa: ASSLAGLDYGYT
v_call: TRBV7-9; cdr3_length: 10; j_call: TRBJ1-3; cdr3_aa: ASSLERNTIY
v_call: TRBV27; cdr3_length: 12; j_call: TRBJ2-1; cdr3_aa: ASSPGVEGNEQF
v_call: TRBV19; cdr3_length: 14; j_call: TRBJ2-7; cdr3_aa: ASSIGHLRPTYEQY
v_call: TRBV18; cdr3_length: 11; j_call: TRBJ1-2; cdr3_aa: ASSQGANYGYT
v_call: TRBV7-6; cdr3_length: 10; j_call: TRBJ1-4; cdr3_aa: ASSSDNEKLF